The subject of this entry is one T cell receptor (beta chain). Its antigen is unknown. This entry is derived from a study of shared clonotypes between healthy human individuals. As for the study in general: Each donor's CD8 memory used one plate, CD8 naive two, each CD4 subset three.

The authors distributed each subset's genomic DNA evenly over several immunoSEQ plates. Method: immunoSEQ multiplex PCR; TCRdb's copy keeps in-frame clones and lacks some. The table includes more than 550,000 clones, less than 95% detected once. V gave up 8 bases and J gave up 3 bases, with 10 bases separating them. The CDR3 totals 13 residues. Germline V CDR1 and CDR2: KGHSH, LQKENI. Findings of the study overall: It was the non-shared clonotypes that had lower generation probabilities than clonotypes shared by all four donors. Collection of samples was limited to blood; tissue repertoires likely differ.

This TCR was sampled from a man younger than 35 in good health. Some clones in this sample may be carry-over from other donors' samples. The sequencing input was memory CD8+ T cells from PBMCs. The subset denotes: CD45RO+ cells pooled with CCR7-negative TemRA cells. J is TRBJ2-2 and V is TRBV18, with D possibly being TRBD2 (6 bases). CDR3 coding DNA: TGTGCCAGCCCTTCGGGGGACACCGGGGAGCTGTTTTTT. Translating it yields CASPSGDTGELFF.